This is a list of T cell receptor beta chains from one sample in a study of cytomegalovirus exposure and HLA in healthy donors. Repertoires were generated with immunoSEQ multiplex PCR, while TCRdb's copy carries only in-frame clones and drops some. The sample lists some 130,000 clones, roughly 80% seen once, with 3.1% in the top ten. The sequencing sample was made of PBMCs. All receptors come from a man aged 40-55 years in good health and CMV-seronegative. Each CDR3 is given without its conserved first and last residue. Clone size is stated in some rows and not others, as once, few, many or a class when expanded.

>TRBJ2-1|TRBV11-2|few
ASSLTTVEQF
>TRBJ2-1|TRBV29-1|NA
SVDVSGGANEQF
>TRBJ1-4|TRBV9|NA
ASSVGGQGDEKLF
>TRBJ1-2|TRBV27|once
ASRWAGGLDYGYT
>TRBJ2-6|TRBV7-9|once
ASSLGTGSSGANVLT
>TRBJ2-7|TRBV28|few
ASRPGGALREQY
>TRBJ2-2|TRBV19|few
ASREGLNTGELF
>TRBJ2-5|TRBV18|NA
ASSFDRVKETQY
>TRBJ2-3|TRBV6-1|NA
ASILGQGADTQY
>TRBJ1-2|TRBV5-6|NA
ASSLGTGNT
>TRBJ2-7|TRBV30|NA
AWSPPEDRGLSYEQY
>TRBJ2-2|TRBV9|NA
ASSRGLAGDGELF
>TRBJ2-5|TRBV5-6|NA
ASSRGQGVIETQY
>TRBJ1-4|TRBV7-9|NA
ASSLIRDEKLF
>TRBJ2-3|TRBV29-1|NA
SVARDSTDTQY
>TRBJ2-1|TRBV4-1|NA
ASSGVLAYNEQF
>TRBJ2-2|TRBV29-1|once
SVTRLNTGELF